This TCR beta chain appears in the sequencing data of a study of shared clonotypes between healthy human individuals. Clones were sequenced by immunoSEQ multiplex PCR, and TCRdb holds only the in-frame ones, with some missing. This table has under 2,000,000 clones, about 95% appearing once. As defined, naive CD8 cells were CD45RO-negative and positively selected for CCR7, with terminally differentiated effector memory CD45RA+ cells excluded. The receptor's source is a man aged 18 to 30 in good health. Material: naive CD8+ T cells sorted from blood.

The CDR3 region is CASRIGNTEAFF. CDR3 nucleotides: TGTGCCTCCCGTATAGGGAACACTGAAGCTTTCTTT. V usage is TRBV25-1 and J usage is TRBJ1-1; D unresolved. The CDR3 loop spans 12 amino acids. Germline V CDR1 and CDR2: MGHDK, SYGVNS. V was cut by 11 bases and J by 1 base, with 11 bases left in between.